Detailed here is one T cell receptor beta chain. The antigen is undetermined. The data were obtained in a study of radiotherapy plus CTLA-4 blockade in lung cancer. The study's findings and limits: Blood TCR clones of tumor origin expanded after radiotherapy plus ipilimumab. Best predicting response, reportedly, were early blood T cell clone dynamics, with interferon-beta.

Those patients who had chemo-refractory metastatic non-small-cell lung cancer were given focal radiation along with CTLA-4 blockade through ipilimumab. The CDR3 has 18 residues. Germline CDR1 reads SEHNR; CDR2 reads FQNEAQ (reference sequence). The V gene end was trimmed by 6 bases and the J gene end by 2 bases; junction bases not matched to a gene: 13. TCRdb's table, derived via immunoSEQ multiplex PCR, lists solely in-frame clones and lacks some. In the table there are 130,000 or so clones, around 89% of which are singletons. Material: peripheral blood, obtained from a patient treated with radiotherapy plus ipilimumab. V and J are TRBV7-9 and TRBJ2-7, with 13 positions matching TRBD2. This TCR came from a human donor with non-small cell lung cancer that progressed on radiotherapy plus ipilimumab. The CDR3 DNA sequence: TGTGCCAGCAGTCGTCCGGGACTAGCGGGACTTCTCGCCTACGAGCAGTACTTC. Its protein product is CASSRPGLAGLLAYEQYF.